This TCR beta chain was identified in a study of blood T cell repertoires in COVID-19. The data were produced by immunoSEQ multiplex PCR, yet TCRdb's version contains in-frame clones alone and is incomplete. The sample lists 500,000 to 600,000 clones; roughly 91% were seen once. The CDR3 extends over 13 amino acids. With 6 bases clipped from V and 5 bases from J, the junction kept 5 bases outside the gene matches. Looked up from germline, CDR1 is MNHEY and CDR2 is SVGAGI. The clonotype originates from a woman aged 45-65 years with COVID-19, enrolled during active disease. Sequences were obtained from peripheral blood. V gene TRBV6-5 combines with J gene TRBJ1-1, with 8 positions matching TRBD1. The chain's CDR3 is CASRQGARTEAFF. CDR3 sequence (DNA): TGTGCCAGCAGGCAGGGGGCGCGGACTGAAGCTTTCTTT.